This T cell receptor beta chain appears in the sequencing data of a study of radiotherapy plus CTLA-4 blockade in lung cancer. Study background: Among all patients, approximately 18% showed objective responses, while 30% to 35% had disease control. Study outcomes and limitations: An expansion of tumor-derived TCR clones occurred in blood after radiotherapy plus ipilimumab.

The germline CDR1 and CDR2 sequences are SGHRS and YFSETQ. V lost 4 bases, J lost 2 bases, and 4 bases stayed unmatched. The CDR3 runs 15 residues. This clone was seen only once. Its antigen remains unknown. Some clones are missing from TCRdb's copy, which holds only in-frame ones; the method was immunoSEQ multiplex PCR. The sample holds about 36,000 clones, approximately 77% seen once. This TCR was sampled from a human donor with non-small cell lung cancer who had stable disease on radiotherapy plus ipilimumab. This chain joins TRBV5-1 and TRBJ2-1; TRBD1 agrees at 9 bases. The material was peripheral blood, obtained from a patient treated with radiotherapy plus ipilimumab. CDR3 DNA: TGCGCCAGCAGCCCCACAGGGGGCGCCTACAATGAGCAGTTCTTC. This sequence encodes CASSPTGGAYNEQFF. Full variable domain (missing parts from reference TRBV5-1 and TRBJ2-1): KAGVTQTPRYLIKTRGQQVTLSCSPISGHRSVSWYQQTPGQGLQFLFEYFSETQRNKGNFPGRFSGRQFSNSRSEMNVSTLELGDSALYLCASSPTGGAYNEQFFGPGTRLTVL.